This T cell receptor (beta chain) was profiled in a study of post-analysis software for immune sequencing data. Study in general: Relapsing-remitting, secondary progressive and progressive-relapsing forms of multiple sclerosis all featured among disease courses.

TCR beta libraries were prepared from cDNA with unique molecular identifiers. The authors obtained 540,000 or so cDNA molecules from roughly 1.1 to 9.2 million T cells. TCRdb passed the PCR reads through MiXCR, listing each CDR3 protein once. The sample holds about 800,000 distinct CDR3 sequences, less than 35% seen once. This clonotype appeared a few times. The target antigen is unknown. Trimming took 0 bases from V and 8 from J, leaving 13 bases between them. The CDR3 contains 14 residues. Findings and caveats of the study: About five TRBV segments were more frequent in patients than controls; TRBV5-6, TRBV5-1 and TRBV20-1 belonged to this group. Controls' normalized Chao1 diversity significantly exceeded that of multiple sclerosis patients. Under the F measure, samples that were prepared in one batch clustered strongly together.

Sequencing was carried out using blood. This sequence originates from a girl aged 5-17 years with multiple sclerosis. The gene calls are TRBV12-3 or TRBV12-4 and TRBJ1-2; unclear D gene. DNA of the CDR3: TGTGCCAGCAGTTTAGCGGAGGCAGTCGGCGGCTACACCTTC. It specifies CASSLAEAVGGYTF.